This is a list of T cell receptor beta chains from one sample in a study of beta chain features in type 1 diabetes. The protocol was immunoSEQ multiplex PCR, while the TCRdb copy is restricted to in-frame clones and leaves out a portion. The table shows 600,000 to 700,000 clones, with around an eighth occurring only once. Sequencing used naive CD4+ T cells from blood. The source of these receptors is a man younger than 35 with type 1 diabetes. CDR3s include the opening cysteine and the closing phenylalanine or tryptophan. D genes are given only for firm matches. Clone size appears in some rows only: once, few, many, or a class for an expanded clone.

j_call d_call v_call clone_size cdr3_length cdr3_aa cdr3_nt
TRBJ2-7 TRBD1 TRBV5-6 few 14 CASSLGQGLGEQYF TGTGCCAGCAGCTTGGGACAGGGCCTAGGCGAGCAGTACTTC
TRBJ1-2 TRBD1 TRBV6-6 few 15 CASSTGTALFYGYTF TGTGCCAGCAGTACCGGGACAGCACTTTTCTATGGCTACACCTTC
TRBJ2-6 NA TRBV7-6 few 18 CASSRPTDLRSGANVLTF TGTGCCAGCAGCAGACCGACAGATCTCCGATCTGGGGCCAACGTCCTGACTTTC
TRBJ2-7 NA TRBV10-3 NA 13 CAGAPAGENEQYF TGTGCCGGGGCCCCCGCAGGGGAGAACGAGCAGTACTTC
TRBJ2-3 NA TRBV5-6 few 14 CASSLGQSTDTQYF TGTGCCAGCAGCTTGGGGCAGAGCACAGATACGCAGTATTTT
TRBJ2-6 TRBD2 TRBV19 few 15 CASSPGGAGANVLTF TGTGCCAGTAGCCCGGGAGGGGCCGGGGCCAACGTCCTGACTTTC
TRBJ2-7 NA TRBV9 NA 14 CASSPAQGTYEQYF TGTGCCAGCAGCCCCGCTCAGGGGACATACGAGCAGTACTTC
TRBJ2-3 TRBD1 TRBV5-4 few 15 CASSRDRGSADTQYF TGTGCCAGCAGCCGGGACAGGGGGTCGGCAGATACGCAGTATTTT
TRBJ1-5 TRBD1 TRBV19 few 14 CASSPDRGYQPQHF TGTGCCAGTAGTCCGGACAGGGGATATCAGCCCCAGCATTTT
TRBJ1-1 TRBD1 TRBV27 few 12 CASSFMTGTTFF TGTGCCAGCAGTTTTATGACAGGGACAACTTTCTTT
TRBJ2-5 NA TRBV5-1 NA 14 CASSPGRSQETQYF TGCGCCAGCAGCCCTGGACGCAGCCAAGAGACCCAGTACTTC
TRBJ1-1 TRBD1 TRBV29-1 NA 12 CSGGQGSTEAFF TGCAGCGGAGGACAGGGGAGCACTGAAGCTTTCTTT
TRBJ2-3 NA TRBV6-1 NA 15 CASSDGSSGTDTQYF TGTGCCAGCAGTGACGGGTCATCGGGCACAGATACGCAGTATTTT
TRBJ2-1 TRBD2 TRBV11-2 few 19 CASSSPPGLAGSSYNEQFF TGTGCCAGCAGCTCACCTCCGGGACTAGCGGGAAGCTCCTACAATGAGCAGTTCTTC
TRBJ1-6 NA TRBV30 NA 15 CAWEVGGSYNSPLHF TGTGCCTGGGAGGTAGGCGGATCCTATAATTCACCCCTCCACTTT